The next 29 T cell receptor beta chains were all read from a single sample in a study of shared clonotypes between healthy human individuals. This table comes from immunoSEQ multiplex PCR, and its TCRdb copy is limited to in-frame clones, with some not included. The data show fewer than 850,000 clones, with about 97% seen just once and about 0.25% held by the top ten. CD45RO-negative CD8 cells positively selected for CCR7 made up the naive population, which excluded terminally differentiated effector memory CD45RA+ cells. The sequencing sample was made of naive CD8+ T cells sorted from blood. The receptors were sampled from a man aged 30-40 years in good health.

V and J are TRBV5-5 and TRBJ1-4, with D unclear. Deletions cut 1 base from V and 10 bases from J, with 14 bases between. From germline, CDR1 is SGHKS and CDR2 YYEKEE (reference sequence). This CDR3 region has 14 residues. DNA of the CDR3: TGTGCCAGCAGCTTGAGTGACGGCCGGGGAAAACTGTTTTTT. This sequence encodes CASSLSDGRGKLFF.

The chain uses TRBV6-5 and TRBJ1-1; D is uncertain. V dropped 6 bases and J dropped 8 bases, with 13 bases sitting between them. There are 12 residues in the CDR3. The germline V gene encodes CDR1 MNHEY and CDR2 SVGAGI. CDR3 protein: CASSPNPREAFF. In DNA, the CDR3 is TGTGCCAGCAGCCCCAACCCTAGGGAAGCTTTCTTT.

The chain's CDR3 is CASSDRDGGAPYEQYF. Written as DNA, the CDR3 is TGTGCCAGCAGTGACCGGGACGGAGGGGCCCCCTACGAGCAGTACTTC. This chain links TRBV27 with TRBJ2-7; tentatively, D is TRBD2 (6 bases). This CDR3 is 16 amino acids long. The V gene's germline CDR1 is MNHEY and CDR2 SMNVEV (reference sequence). V lost 5 bases, J lost 2 bases, and 19 bases lay in between.

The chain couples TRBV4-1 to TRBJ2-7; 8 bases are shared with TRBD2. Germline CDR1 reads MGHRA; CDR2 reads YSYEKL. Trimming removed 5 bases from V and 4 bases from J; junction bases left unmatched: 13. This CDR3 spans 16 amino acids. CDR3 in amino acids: CASSFRLAQTLYEQYF. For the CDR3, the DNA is TGCGCCAGCAGCTTCCGACTAGCGCAGACCCTATACGAGCAGTACTTC.

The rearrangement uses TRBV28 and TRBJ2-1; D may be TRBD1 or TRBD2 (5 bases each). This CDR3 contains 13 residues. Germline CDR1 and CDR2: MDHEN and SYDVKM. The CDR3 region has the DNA TGTGCAGGTGGGGGACCCCGCTACAATGAGCAGTTCTTC. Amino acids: CAGGGPRYNEQFF.

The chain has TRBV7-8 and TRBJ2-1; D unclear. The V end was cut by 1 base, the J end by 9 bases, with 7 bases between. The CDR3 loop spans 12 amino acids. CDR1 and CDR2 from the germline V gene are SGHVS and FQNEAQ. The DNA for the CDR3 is TGTGCCAGCAGCTTAGTAGTAATTGAGCAGTTCTTC. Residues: CASSLVVIEQFF.

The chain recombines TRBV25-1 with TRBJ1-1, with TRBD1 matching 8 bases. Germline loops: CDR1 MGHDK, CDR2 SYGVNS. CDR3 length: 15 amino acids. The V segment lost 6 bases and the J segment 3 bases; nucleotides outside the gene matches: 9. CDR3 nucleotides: TGTGCCAGCAGCCTATCTGACAGGGGCGACACTGAAGCTTTCTTT. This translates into CASSLSDRGDTEAFF.

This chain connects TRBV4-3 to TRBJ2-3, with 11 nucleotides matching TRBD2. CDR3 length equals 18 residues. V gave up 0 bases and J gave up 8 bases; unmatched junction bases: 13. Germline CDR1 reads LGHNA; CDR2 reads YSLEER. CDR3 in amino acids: CASSQDSGLAGGVGTQYF. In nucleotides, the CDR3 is TGCGCCAGCAGCCAAGATAGTGGGCTAGCGGGAGGTGTAGGTACGCAGTATTTT.

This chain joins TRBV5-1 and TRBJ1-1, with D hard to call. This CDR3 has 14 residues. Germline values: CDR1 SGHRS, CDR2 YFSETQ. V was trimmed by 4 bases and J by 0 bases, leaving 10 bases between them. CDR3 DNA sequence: TGCGCCAGCAGCCCCGGGAACATGAACACTGAAGCTTTCTTT. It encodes CASSPGNMNTEAFF.

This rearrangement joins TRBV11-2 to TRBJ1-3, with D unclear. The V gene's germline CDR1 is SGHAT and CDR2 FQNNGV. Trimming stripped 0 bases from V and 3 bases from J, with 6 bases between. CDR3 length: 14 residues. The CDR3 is CASSLEEYGNTIYF. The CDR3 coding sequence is TGTGCCAGCAGCTTAGAGGAGTATGGAAACACCATATATTTT.

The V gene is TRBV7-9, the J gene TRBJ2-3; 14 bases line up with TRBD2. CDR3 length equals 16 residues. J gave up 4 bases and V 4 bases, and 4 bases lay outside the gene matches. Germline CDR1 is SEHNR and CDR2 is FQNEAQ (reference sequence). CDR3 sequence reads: CASSSGTSGSPDTQYF. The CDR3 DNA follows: TGTGCCAGCAGCTCCGGGACTAGCGGGAGCCCAGATACGCAGTATTTT.

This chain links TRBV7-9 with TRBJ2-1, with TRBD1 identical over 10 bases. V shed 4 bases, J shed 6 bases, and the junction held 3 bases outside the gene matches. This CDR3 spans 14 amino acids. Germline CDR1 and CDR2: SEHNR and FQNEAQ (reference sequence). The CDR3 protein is CASSSGQGSNEQFF. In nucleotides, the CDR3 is TGTGCCAGCAGCTCGGGACAGGGGTCCAATGAGCAGTTCTTC.

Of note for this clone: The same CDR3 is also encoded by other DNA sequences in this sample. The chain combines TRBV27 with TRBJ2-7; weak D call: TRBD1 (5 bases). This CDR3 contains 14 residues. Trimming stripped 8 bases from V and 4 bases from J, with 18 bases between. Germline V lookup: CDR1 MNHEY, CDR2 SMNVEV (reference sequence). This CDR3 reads CASSPQGGSYEQYF. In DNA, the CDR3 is TGTGCCAGCTCCCCGCAGGGTGGATCTTACGAGCAGTACTTC.

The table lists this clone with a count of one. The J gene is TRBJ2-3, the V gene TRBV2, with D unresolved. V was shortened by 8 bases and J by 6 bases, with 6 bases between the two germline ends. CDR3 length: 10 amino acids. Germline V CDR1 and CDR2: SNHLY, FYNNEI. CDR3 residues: CASVLDTQYF. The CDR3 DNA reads TGTGCCAGCGTTCTCGATACGCAGTATTTT.

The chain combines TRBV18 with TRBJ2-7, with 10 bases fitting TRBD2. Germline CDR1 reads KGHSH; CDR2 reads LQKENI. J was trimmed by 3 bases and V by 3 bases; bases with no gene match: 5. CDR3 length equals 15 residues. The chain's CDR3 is CASSPQAGGYYEQYF. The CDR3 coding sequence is TGTGCCAGCTCACCGCAAGCGGGAGGGTACTACGAGCAGTACTTC. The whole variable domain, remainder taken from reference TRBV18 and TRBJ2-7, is NAGVMQNPRHLVRRRGQEARLRCSPMKGHSHVYWYRQLPEEGLKFMVYLQKENIIDESGMPKERFSAEFPKEGPSILRIQQVVRGDSAAYFCASSPQAGGYYEQYFGPGTRLTVT.

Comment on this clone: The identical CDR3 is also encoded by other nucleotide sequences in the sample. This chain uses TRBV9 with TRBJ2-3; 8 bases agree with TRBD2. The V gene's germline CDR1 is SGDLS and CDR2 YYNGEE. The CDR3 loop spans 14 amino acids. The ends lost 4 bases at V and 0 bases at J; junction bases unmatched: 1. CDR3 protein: CASSSSGSTDTQYF. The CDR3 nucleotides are TGTGCCAGCAGCTCTAGCGGGAGCACAGATACGCAGTATTTT.

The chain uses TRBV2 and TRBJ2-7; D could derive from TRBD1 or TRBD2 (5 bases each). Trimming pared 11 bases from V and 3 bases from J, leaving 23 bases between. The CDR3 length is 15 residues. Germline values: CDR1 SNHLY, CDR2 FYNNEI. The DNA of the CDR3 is TGTGCCGGTATCCATAAACGAGCTGGGGGCTACGAGCAGTACTTC. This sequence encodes CAGIHKRAGGYEQYF. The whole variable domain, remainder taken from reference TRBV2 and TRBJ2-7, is EPEVTQTPSHQVTQMGQEVILRCVPISNHLYFYWYRQILGQKVEFLVSFYNNEISEKSEIFDDQFSVERPDGSNFTLKIRSTKLEDSAMYFCAGIHKRAGGYEQYFGPGTRLTVT.

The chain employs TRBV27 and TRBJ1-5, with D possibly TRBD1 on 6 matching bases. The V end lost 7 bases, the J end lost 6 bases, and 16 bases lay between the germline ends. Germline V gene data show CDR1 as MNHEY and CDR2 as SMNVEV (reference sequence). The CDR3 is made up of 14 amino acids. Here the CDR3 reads CASTWGGLGQPQHF. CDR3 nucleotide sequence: TGTGCCAGCACCTGGGGGGGGCTGGGTCAGCCCCAGCATTTT.

The CDR3 is CSVGAGAAYEQYF. In nucleotides, the CDR3 is TGCAGCGTTGGGGCGGGGGCGGCTTACGAGCAGTACTTC. The rearrangement joins TRBV29-1 to TRBJ2-7, with D possibly matching TRBD2 (7 bases). The CDR3 runs 13 residues. Germline CDR1 SQVTM, CDR2 ANQGSEA. The V and J ends lost 4 bases and 4 bases respectively, with 14 bases between them.

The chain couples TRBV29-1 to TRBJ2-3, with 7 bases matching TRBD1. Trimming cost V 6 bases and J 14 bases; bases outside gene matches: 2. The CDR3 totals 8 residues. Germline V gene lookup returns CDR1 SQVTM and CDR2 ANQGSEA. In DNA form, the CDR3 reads TGCAGCGTGACAGGGTCGTATTTT. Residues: CSVTGSYF.

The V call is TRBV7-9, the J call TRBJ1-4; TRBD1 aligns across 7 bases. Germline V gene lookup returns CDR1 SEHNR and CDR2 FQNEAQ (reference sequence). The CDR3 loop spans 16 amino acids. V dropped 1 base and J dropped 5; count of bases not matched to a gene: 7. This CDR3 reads CASSLERGQRNEKLFF. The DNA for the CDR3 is TGTGCCAGCAGCTTAGAAAGGGGACAGAGAAATGAAAAACTGTTTTTT.

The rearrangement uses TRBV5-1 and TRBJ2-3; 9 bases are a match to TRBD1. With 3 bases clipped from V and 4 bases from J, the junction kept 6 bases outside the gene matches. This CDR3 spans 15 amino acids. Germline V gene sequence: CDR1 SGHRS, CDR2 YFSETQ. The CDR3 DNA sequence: TGCGCCAGCAGCTCCGGGACAGGGTCTGCAGATACGCAGTATTTT. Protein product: CASSSGTGSADTQYF.

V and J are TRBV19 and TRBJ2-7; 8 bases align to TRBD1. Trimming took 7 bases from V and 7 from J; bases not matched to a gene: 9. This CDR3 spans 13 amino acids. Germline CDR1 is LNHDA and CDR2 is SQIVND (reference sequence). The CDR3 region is CASTKGQAGEQYF. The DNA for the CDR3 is TGTGCCAGTACCAAGGGACAGGCGGGGGAGCAGTACTTC.

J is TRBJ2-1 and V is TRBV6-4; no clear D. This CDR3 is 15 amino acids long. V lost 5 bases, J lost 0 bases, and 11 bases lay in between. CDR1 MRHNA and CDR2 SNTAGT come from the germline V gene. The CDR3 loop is CASSSDSSSYNEQFF. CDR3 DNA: TGTGCCAGCAGTTCAGACTCGAGCTCCTACAATGAGCAGTTCTTC.

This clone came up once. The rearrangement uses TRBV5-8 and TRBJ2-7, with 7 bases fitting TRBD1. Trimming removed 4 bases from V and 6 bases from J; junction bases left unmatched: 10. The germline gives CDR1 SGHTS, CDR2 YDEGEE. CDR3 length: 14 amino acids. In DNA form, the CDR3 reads TGTGCCAGCAGCACAAGGGACAGATTCGGCGAGCAGTACTTC. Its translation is CASSTRDRFGEQYF.

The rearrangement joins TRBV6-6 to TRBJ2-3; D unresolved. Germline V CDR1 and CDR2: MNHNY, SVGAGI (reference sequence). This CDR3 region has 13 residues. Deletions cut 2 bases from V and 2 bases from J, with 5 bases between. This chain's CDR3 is CASSYGYTDTQYF. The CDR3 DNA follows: TGTGCCAGCAGTTACGGTTACACAGATACGCAGTATTTT.

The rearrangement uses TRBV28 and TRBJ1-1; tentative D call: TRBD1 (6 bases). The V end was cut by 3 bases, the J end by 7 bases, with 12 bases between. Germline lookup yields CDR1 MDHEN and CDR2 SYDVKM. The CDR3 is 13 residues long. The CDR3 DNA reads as TGTGCCAGCAGTTTTTGGGGGGCGAGTGAAGCTTTCTTT. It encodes CASSFWGASEAFF.

This CDR3 reads CASSFTGEHQPQHF. The CDR3 DNA is TGTGCCAGCAGCTTCACGGGGGAGCATCAGCCCCAGCATTTT. The chain combines TRBV11-2 with TRBJ1-5, with D perhaps matching TRBD1 (5 bases). V gave up 3 bases and J gave up 5 bases, with 11 bases separating them. This CDR3 contains 14 residues. Germline V gene lookup returns CDR1 SGHAT and CDR2 FQNNGV.

This CDR3 is CSVDPGKSDTGELFF. The CDR3 coding sequence is TGCAGCGTTGATCCGGGAAAATCAGACACCGGGGAGCTGTTTTTT. The genes are TRBV29-1 and TRBJ2-2; the D gene is possibly TRBD2 (5 bases). This CDR3 is 15 amino acids long. Germline CDR1 and CDR2: SQVTM and ANQGSEA. V was trimmed by 3 bases and J by 3 bases, leaving 14 bases between them.